The T cell receptor beta chain described here comes from a study of cytomegalovirus exposure and HLA in healthy donors. Notes on this clone: Its antigen is not known.

Sequenced by immunoSEQ multiplex PCR; TCRdb stores in-frame clones only, minus some. The sample holds tens of thousands of clones, 93% seen once. The study drew the donors from its approximately 110-subject validation cohort, separate from the approximately 700-subject first cohort. The study's findings and limits: Reportedly, cytomegalovirus status was diagnosed with high sensitivity and specificity. A subsequent analysis found that TCR clusters from the first cohort also tended to co-occur in the roughly 120 validation repertoires, with around 94% of cluster scores above 0. Generally TCR sequences proved uncommon, though certain public TCRs appeared in numerous donors.

The CDR3 runs to 15 residues. Trimming took 0 bases from V and 6 from J, leaving 15 bases between them. Germline lookup yields CDR1 MNHEY and CDR2 SVGAGI. J is TRBJ2-7 and V is TRBV6-5, with a weak D call TRBD2 (6 bases). The clonotype was recovered from a man aged 18 to 29 in good health and CMV-seronegative. Sequencing was carried out using PBMCs. This chain's CDR3 is CASSYSSGDDFEQYF. CDR3 coding DNA: TGTGCCAGCAGTTACTCGTCGGGGGACGATTTCGAGCAGTACTTC.